This TCR beta chain was captured in a study of radiotherapy plus CTLA-4 blockade in lung cancer (dated by TCRdb to between 2018 and 2020). Regarding the complete study: Among the enrolled patients, about 19% had an objective response, and roughly 30% reached disease control. The investigation overall reported the following: The strongest predictors of response, as reported, were early dynamic changes in blood T cell clones along with a rise in serum interferon-beta after radiation. TCR clones derived from tumors expanded in peripheral blood after treatment with radiotherapy and ipilimumab.

This clone was detected only once. What antigen it recognizes has not been identified. Per-base quality was not reported, and no clone a single base away is much larger than it. Focal radiation therapy combined with CTLA-4 blockade (ipilimumab) was tested in patients with chemo-refractory metastatic non-small-cell lung cancer. The library relied on the immunoSEQ multiplex PCR assay. The table comes from immuneACCESS by way of TCRdb, which keeps in-frame sequences with V and J called. Part of the clones is missing from these tables; in studies checked, under half for an unresolved V gene and the rest for unknown reasons. The sample table lists about 83,000 clones, 78% of them with a count of one. 4% of the sample is in the top ten clones. Counted from cysteine to phenylalanine, this CDR3 has 19 amino acids. CDR3 DNA is the only sequence kept; it has 57 bases, read in frame from the first base. The germline V gene (reference sequence) sets CDR1 to SGHAT and CDR2 to FQDESV.

The sequence is built from TRBV11-1 and TRBJ2-5; the junction holds 10 bases that match TRBD2. The J call may be wrong; the DNA end is better matched by TRBJ2-7. This sample comprised peripheral blood, obtained from a patient treated with radiotherapy plus ipilimumab. This TCR was recovered from a human donor with non-small cell lung cancer who had a partial response to radiotherapy plus ipilimumab. Some clones in this sample may be carry-over from other donors' samples. DNA sequence: TGTGCCAGCAGCTTTCGGGACACCCGACTAGCGGGCGGGGAGGACGAGCAGTACTTC. It codes for CASSFRDTRLAGGEDEQYF.